Listed below are T cell receptor beta chains from one sample, sequenced in a study of blood T cell repertoires in COVID-19. TCRdb's copy holds only in-frame clones and misses some; the assay was immunoSEQ multiplex PCR. The data hold tens of thousands of clones, with about 80% observed a single time. Sequenced material: peripheral blood. Receptors were obtained from a man in his sixties with acute or convalescent COVID-19. The CDR3 runs from the conserved cysteine through the conserved F or W. The D gene is left open where the match is weak. Clone size is stated in some rows and not others, as once, few, many or a class when expanded.

D	V	J	size	DNA	CDR3
TRBD1	TRBV5-1	TRBJ2-7	NA	TGCGCCAGCAGCCCCCCGGGACAGGATCCCTCCTACGAGCAGTACTTC	CASSPPGQDPSYEQYF
NA	TRBV5-1	TRBJ1-2	NA	TGCGCCAGCAGCCTCGGGACCTCTATTCGGGGAGGGGGCTACACCTTC	CASSLGTSIRGGGYTF
NA	TRBV12-3/TRBV12-4	TRBJ1-4	medium-sized	TGTGCCGGAAGGAGAGGAGAAGAAAAACTGTTTTTT	CAGRRGEEKLFF
NA	TRBV4-1	TRBJ2-2	few	TGCGCCAGCAGCCTGACTGACAGCTACACCGGGGAGCTGTTTTTT	CASSLTDSYTGELFF
NA	TRBV5-1	TRBJ2-5	NA	TGCGCCAGCAGCTTAGCGGCGGAGCCTTCAGAGACCCAGTACTTC	CASSLAAEPSETQYF
TRBD2	TRBV28	TRBJ2-5	NA	TGTGCCAGCTCGGGCGGGGGGGTCCAAGAGACCCAGTACTTC	CASSGGGVQETQYF
NA	TRBV2	TRBJ2-5	NA	TGTGCCAGCAGTAAGGACTCTTCTGGGGAGACCCAGTACTTC	CASSKDSSGETQYF
NA	TRBV24-1	TRBJ2-1	NA	TGTGCCACCAGTGATGTTCGGGGGGCCGATGAGCAGTTCTTC	CATSDVRGADEQFF
NA	TRBV29-1	TRBJ2-1	NA	TGCAGCGTTGAGAAGGGGGAGGGATACTACAATGAGCAGTTCTTC	CSVEKGEGYYNEQFF
TRBD2	TRBV5-4	TRBJ2-3	medium-sized	TGTGCCAGCAGCACGACGGGGAGGGGTGAGACAGATACGCAGTATTTT	CASSTTGRGETDTQYF
TRBD1	TRBV10-3	TRBJ1-2	NA	TGTGCCATCAGTGCGAGGACAGGGGGCGCCGTTAACTATGGCTACACCTTC	CAISARTGGAVNYGYTF
TRBD1	TRBV12-5	TRBJ1-5	NA	TGTGCTAGTGCCCAGGGACAGGGTGTAAGGCCCCAGCATTTT	CASAQGQGVRPQHF
NA	TRBV18	TRBJ1-6	NA	TGTGCCAGCTCGCCAGGGGCACCCACTAATTCACCCCTCCACTTT	CASSPGAPTNSPLHF
NA	TRBV6-2/TRBV6-3	TRBJ2-4	few	TGTGCCAGCAGCCAGCCGGGACTCCCTCCTAATTCCAAAAACATTCAGTACTTC	CASSQPGLPPNSKNIQYF
NA	TRBV29-1	TRBJ1-1	NA	TGCAGCGTCCGGGAGGGGCGGGAAGCTTTCTTT	CSVREGREAFF
NA	TRBV9	TRBJ1-2	NA	TGTGCCAGCAGCGTCCTACCCCCAGGACACTCAAACTATGGCTACACCTTC	CASSVLPPGHSNYGYTF
NA	TRBV6-7	TRBJ1-1	NA	TGTGCCAGCAGCCGGGAGCTTCGGGGCCACGCGATGACTGAAGCTTTCTTT	CASSRELRGHAMTEAFF
NA	TRBV11-2	TRBJ2-7	once	TGTGCCAGCAGCTTCTCCAGGGAATCCGGCGAGCAGTACTTC	CASSFSRESGEQYF
TRBD1	TRBV6-5	TRBJ1-1	NA	TGTGCCAGCAGATACCGGGACAGGGAAGCTTTCTTT	CASRYRDREAFF
NA	TRBV7-9	TRBJ2-1	NA	TGTGCCAGCAGCTTAGGGAGGACCGGACTCTACAATGAGCAGTTCTTC	CASSLGRTGLYNEQFF
TRBD1	TRBV2	TRBJ1-2	NA	TGTGCCAGCAGTGTACGGACAGGGGGCGTCTATGGCTACACCTTC	CASSVRTGGVYGYTF
TRBD1	TRBV7-8	TRBJ2-3	NA	TGTGCCAGCAGCTCTAGGGACAGGGGGTTCACAGATACGCAGTATTTT	CASSSRDRGFTDTQYF
NA	TRBV19	TRBJ1-1	once	TGTGCCAGTAGTATAGGTAACAAGAACACTGAAGCTTTCTTT	CASSIGNKNTEAFF
TRBD1	TRBV11-2	TRBJ1-4	few	TGTGCCAGCAGCTTAGAACAGGGGGCAACTAATGAAAAACTGTTTTTT	CASSLEQGATNEKLFF
NA	TRBV9	TRBJ1-3	NA	TGTGCCAGCCAAGGGGGAACAGGAAACACCATATATTTT	CASQGGTGNTIYF
NA	TRBV6-1	TRBJ1-2	once	TGTGCCAGCAGTGAAGGAGGTCAGAGAAAGGGCTACACCTTC	CASSEGGQRKGYTF
TRBD1	TRBV9	TRBJ1-2	NA	TGTGCCAGCAGCGTAAAGAAAGGTGACAGGGGGCGAAACTATGGCTACACCTTC	CASSVKKGDRGRNYGYTF
NA	TRBV23-1	TRBJ2-5	NA	TGCGCCAGCAGTCAATCGGGGGCACCGGCCCAAGAGACCCAGTACTTC	CASSQSGAPAQETQYF
NA	TRBV7-2	TRBJ1-1	NA	TGTGCCAGCAGCCGGGGGGTGGACGGCACTGAAGCTTTCTTT	CASSRGVDGTEAFF
NA	TRBV6-5	TRBJ2-7	NA	TGTGCCAGCGGGAGGGGGGCCTACGAGCAGTACTTC	CASGRGAYEQYF
NA	TRBV6-5	TRBJ1-2	few	TGTGCCAGCAGAGGGGGGGAGCGTGGCTACACCTTC	CASRGGERGYTF
NA	TRBV2	TRBJ1-6	few	TGTGCCAGCAGTGATCCATTGAATTGGGCTAATTCACCCCTCCACTTT	CASSDPLNWANSPLHF